The next 18 T cell receptor beta chains were all read from a single sample in a study of T-cell reconstitution after alpha-beta-depleted transplantation in children. Preparing the TCRbeta library involved the use of unique molecular identifiers. One entry per CDR3 protein results from TCRdb running MiXCR on the PCR reads. This sample carries some 260,000 distinct CDR3 sequences, roughly 25% of them seen once, and the ten largest clones take under 5.5%. The sequences come from PBMCs, mostly from graft donor cells, collected 360 days after TCRalphabeta/CD19-depleted stem cell transplant. The origin of the receptors is a female patient aged 2-10 years who had a stem cell transplant for congenital amegakaryocytic thrombocytopenia, so the T cells may come from the graft donor.

This clonotype was counted a few times. The chain links TRBV21-1 to TRBJ2-1; the table's D call, TRBD2, was not checked against the DNA. TRBV21-1 is a listed pseudogene. The CDR3 extends over 19 amino acids. The CDR3 reads CASSKEPEGLQSSYNEQFF. The CDR3 region has the DNA TGTGCCAGCAGCAAAGAACCGGAGGGACTTCAGAGCTCCTACAATGAGCAGTTCTTC.

The CDR3 nucleotides are TGCAGTGCCCCCCCCCCTAGCGAGGGGGAGACCCAGTACTTC. Its translation is CSAPPPSEGETQYF. The chain combines TRBV20-1 with TRBJ2-5; D is perhaps TRBD2 (6 bases). There are 14 residues in the CDR3. Germline V gives CDR1 DFQATT, CDR2 SNEGSKA (reference sequence). The V end lost 6 bases, the J end lost 5 bases, and 19 bases lay between the germline ends.

Many counts were recorded for this clonotype. The V and J genes are TRBV20-1 and TRBJ1-6; D not resolved. The germline CDR1 and CDR2 sequences are DFQATT and SNEGSKA (reference sequence). The CDR3 contains 12 residues. Trimming removed 0 bases from V and 6 bases from J, with 3 bases in between. The CDR3 loop is CSARDSNSPLHF. CDR3 DNA: TGCAGTGCTAGAGATTCTAATTCACCCCTCCACTTT.

This clonotype turned up a few times. The gene calls are TRBV7-2 and TRBJ2-3; 13 bases are shared with TRBD2. The J segment lost 4 bases and the V segment lost 5 bases, leaving 6 bases of the junction unmatched. The CDR3 consists of 16 residues. The V gene's germline CDR1 is SGHTA and CDR2 FQGNSA. CDR3 residues: CASSLRLAGGPDTQYF. The CDR3 nucleotides read TGTGCCAGCAGCCTGAGACTAGCGGGGGGCCCAGATACGCAGTATTTT.

The chain is built from TRBV5-1 and TRBJ2-2, with unresolved D. Germline assignment: CDR1 SGHRS and CDR2 YFSETQ. V dropped 3 bases and J dropped 5 bases, with 8 bases sitting between them. This CDR3 has 13 amino acids. The CDR3: CASSSIITGELFF. CDR3 nucleotide sequence: TGCGCCAGCAGCTCCATTATAACCGGGGAGCTGTTTTTT.

The chain links TRBV19 to TRBJ2-2; D ambiguous. This CDR3 has 13 residues. The germline V gene encodes CDR1 LNHDA and CDR2 SQIVND (reference sequence). The ends were cut back, 3 bases at V and 8 bases at J, with 10 bases in the middle. The CDR3 loop is CASSINGAGELFF. The CDR3 region has the DNA TGTGCCAGTAGTATTAATGGTGCGGGGGAGCTGTTTTTT.

This clonotype has a count of ten or more. CDR3 in DNA: TGCAGCGTTGAGGGATGGCGTCAGGGAGACTATGGCTACACCTTC. Translating it yields CSVEGWRQGDYGYTF. This chain uses TRBV29-1 with TRBJ1-2, with a tentative D call TRBD1 (5 bases). There are 15 residues in the CDR3. Deletions cut 3 bases from V and 3 bases from J, with 17 bases between. Looked up from germline, CDR1 is SQVTM and CDR2 is ANQGSEA.

This clonotype was seen many times. The CDR3 nucleotides are TGTGCCGTCCGGGACCTACAAGAGACCCAGTACTTC. It codes for CAVRDLQETQYF. The chain uses TRBV10-3 and TRBJ2-5, with D possibly being TRBD1 or TRBD2 (5 bases each). The CDR3 is 12 residues long. Deletions cut 11 bases from V and 2 bases from J, with 12 bases between. CDR1 is ENHRY and CDR2 is SYGVKD in the germline V gene.

This clonotype was counted a few times. V and J are TRBV12-3 or TRBV12-4 and TRBJ1-1, with no clear D. CDR3 length: 12 amino acids. V gave up 0 bases and J gave up 4 bases, with 3 bases separating them. The CDR3 region has the DNA TGTGCCAGCAGTTTAGCAATCACTGAAGCTTTCTTT. Protein: CASSLAITEAFF.

At least ten counts were recorded for this clonotype. The chain uses TRBV12-3 or TRBV12-4 and TRBJ2-1, with unresolved D. CDR3 size: 11 residues. The germline V and J ends were trimmed by 2 bases and 9 bases, with 5 bases remaining between them. The CDR3 DNA reads TGTGCCAGCAGTTTACGTGGTGAGCAGTTCTTC. This sequence encodes CASSLRGEQFF.

This clonotype has ten or more counts. The genes are TRBV4-1 and TRBJ2-3; D is ambiguous. The CDR3 extends over 14 amino acids. Trimming left V 1 base short and J 2 bases short, with 7 bases between. Germline CDR1 is MGHRA and CDR2 is YSYEKL. As DNA, the CDR3 is TGCGCCAGCAGCCAAGGGAGTCACACAGATACGCAGTATTTT. Its protein product is CASSQGSHTDTQYF.

This sequence joins TRBV15 and TRBJ1-5, with unresolved D. This CDR3 contains 14 residues. V lost 0 bases and J 6 bases, leaving 9 bases between the germline ends. Per germline, CDR1 LNHNV and CDR2 YYDKDF (reference sequence). CDR3 coding DNA: TGTGCCACCAGCAGAGATCAATGGGGTCAGCCCCAGCATTTT. It specifies CATSRDQWGQPQHF.

This clonotype was found a few times. This sequence joins TRBV4-1 and TRBJ2-2; weak D call: TRBD1 (6 bases). In germline, CDR1 is MGHRA, CDR2 YSYEKL. The CDR3 contains 16 residues. The V end lost 1 base, the J end lost 7 bases, and 16 bases lay between the germline ends. CDR3 sequence (DNA): TGCGCCAGCAGCCAAGTTTTTCAGGGGCGTATCGGGGAGCTGTTTTTT. Residues: CASSQVFQGRIGELFF.

This clonotype turned up a few times. The chain uses TRBV12-3 or TRBV12-4 and TRBJ1-2, with TRBD1 as a possible D gene (5 bases). This CDR3 has 14 residues. Trimming stripped 5 bases from V and 3 bases from J, with 13 bases between. CDR3 in amino acids: CASSPRRGDYGYTF. CDR3 in DNA: TGTGCCAGCAGTCCCCGACGAGGGGACTATGGCTACACCTTC.

The V and J genes are TRBV11-2 and TRBJ2-7; 8 bases fit TRBD1. The CDR3 totals 15 residues. Germline values: CDR1 SGHAT, CDR2 FQNNGV. The junction had 9 bases not matched to a gene; V was cut back by 5 bases and J by 3 bases. As DNA, the CDR3 is TGTGCCAGCAGCAAGGACAGGGTCAGTAACTACGAGCAGTACTTC. This gives the protein CASSKDRVSNYEQYF.

The V gene is TRBV30, the J gene TRBJ2-1; D is unresolved. Germline values: CDR1 GTSNPN, CDR2 SVGIG (reference sequence). V was shortened by 1 base and J by 12 bases, with 16 bases between the two germline ends. The length of the CDR3 is 13 residues. The CDR3 DNA reads TGTGCCTGGAGTGCCCAGGAACGCCAAGGGCAGTTCTTC. Its translation is CAWSAQERQGQFF.

The chain recombines TRBV12-3 or TRBV12-4 with TRBJ2-5; 9 nucleotides line up with TRBD1. This CDR3 region has 15 residues. With V trimmed by 5 bases and J by 6 bases, 10 bases remained unmatched. DNA for the CDR3: TGTGCCAGCAGTCCAACCGGACAGGGGTGGAAGACCCAGTACTTC. Its translation: CASSPTGQGWKTQYF.

This clonotype was observed a handful of times. This chain links TRBV28 with TRBJ1-6; 8 bases are a match to TRBD1. This CDR3 contains 12 residues. The junction had 2 bases not matched to a gene; V was cut back by 10 bases and J by 6 bases. The germline V gene has CDR1 MDHEN and CDR2 SYDVKM. The CDR3 spells CATDRGNSPLHF. Here the CDR3 DNA reads TGTGCCACCGACAGGGGTAATTCACCCCTCCACTTT. Together with reference TRBV28 and TRBJ1-6, the CDR3 gives the full variable domain: DVKVTQSSRYLVKRTGEKVFLECVQDMDHENMFWYRQDPGLGLRLIYFSYDVKMKEKGDIPEGYSVSREKKERFSLILESASTNQTSMYLCATDRGNSPLHFGNGTRLTVT.